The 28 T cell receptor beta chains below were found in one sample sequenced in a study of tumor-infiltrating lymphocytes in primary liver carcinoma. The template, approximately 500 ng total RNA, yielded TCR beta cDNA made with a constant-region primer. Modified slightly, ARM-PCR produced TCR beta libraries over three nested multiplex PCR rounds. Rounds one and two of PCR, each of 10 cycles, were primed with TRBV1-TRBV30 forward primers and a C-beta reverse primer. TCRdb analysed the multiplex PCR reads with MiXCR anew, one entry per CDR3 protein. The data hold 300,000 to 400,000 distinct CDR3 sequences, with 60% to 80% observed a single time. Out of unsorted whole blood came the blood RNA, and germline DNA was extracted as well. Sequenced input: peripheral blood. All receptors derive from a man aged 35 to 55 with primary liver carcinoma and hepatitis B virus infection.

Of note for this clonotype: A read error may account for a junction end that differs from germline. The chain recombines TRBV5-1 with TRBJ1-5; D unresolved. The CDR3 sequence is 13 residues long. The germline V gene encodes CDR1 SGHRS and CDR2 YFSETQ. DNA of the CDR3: TGCGCCAGCATCGTAACGATAGATCAGCCCCACCATTTT. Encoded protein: CASIVTIDQPHHF. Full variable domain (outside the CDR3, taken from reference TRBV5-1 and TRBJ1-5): KAGVTQTPRYLIKTRGQQVTLSCSPISGHRSVSWYQQTPGQGLQFLFEYFSETQRNKGNFPGRFSGRQFSNSRSEMNVSTLELGDSALYLCASIVTIDQPHHFGDGTRLSIL.

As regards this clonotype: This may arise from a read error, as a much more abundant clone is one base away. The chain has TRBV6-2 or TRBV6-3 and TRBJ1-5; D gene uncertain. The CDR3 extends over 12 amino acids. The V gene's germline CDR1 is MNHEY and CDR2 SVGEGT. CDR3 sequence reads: CASSRPGQPRHF. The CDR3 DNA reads TGTGCCAGCAGCCGACCCGGTCAGCCCCGGCATTTT.

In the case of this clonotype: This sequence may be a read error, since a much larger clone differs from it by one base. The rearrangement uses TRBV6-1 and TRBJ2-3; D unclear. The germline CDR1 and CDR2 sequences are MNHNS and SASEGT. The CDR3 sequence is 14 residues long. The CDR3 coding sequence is TGTGCCAGCGGTGATCCTCCCCTCACAGATACGCAGTATTTT. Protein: CASGDPPLTDTQYF.

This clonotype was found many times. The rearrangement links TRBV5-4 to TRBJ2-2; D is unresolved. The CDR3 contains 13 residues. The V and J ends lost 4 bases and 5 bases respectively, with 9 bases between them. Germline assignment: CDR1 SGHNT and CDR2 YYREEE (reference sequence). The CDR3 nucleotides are TGTGCCAGCAGCCCCGCGAGGACCGGGGAGCTGTTTTTT. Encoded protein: CASSPARTGELFF.

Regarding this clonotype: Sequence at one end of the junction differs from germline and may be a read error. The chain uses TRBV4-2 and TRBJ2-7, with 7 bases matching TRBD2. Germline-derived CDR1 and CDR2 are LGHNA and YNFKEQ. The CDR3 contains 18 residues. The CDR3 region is CASSHQSLGGFWAYEQYF. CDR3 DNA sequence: TGTGCCAGCAGCCATCAATCTCTGGGGGGGTTCTGGGCCTATGAGCAGTACTTC.

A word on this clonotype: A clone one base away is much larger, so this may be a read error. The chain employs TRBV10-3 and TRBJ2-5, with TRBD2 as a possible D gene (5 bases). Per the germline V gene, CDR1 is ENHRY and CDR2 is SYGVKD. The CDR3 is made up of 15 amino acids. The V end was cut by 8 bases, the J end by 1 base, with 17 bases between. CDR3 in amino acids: CAIGAVSGSQETQYF. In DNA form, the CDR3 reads TGTGCCATCGGTGCGGTCTCGGGGTCCCAAGAGACCCAGTACTTC.

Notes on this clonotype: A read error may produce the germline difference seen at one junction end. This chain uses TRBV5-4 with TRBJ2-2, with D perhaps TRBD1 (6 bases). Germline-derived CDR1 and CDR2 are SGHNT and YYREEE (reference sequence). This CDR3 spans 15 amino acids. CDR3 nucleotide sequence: TGTGCCAGCGGCTTAGGTCAGGGGAGCACCGGGGAGCTGTTTTTT. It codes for CASGLGQGSTGELFF.

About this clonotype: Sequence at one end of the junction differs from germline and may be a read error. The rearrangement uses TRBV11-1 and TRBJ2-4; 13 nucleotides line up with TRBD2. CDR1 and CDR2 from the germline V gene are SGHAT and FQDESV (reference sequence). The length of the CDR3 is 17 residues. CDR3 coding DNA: TGTACCAGCGGCTTTCCCGGGACTAGCGGGACCAAAAACATTCTGTACTTC. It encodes CTSGFPGTSGTKNILYF.

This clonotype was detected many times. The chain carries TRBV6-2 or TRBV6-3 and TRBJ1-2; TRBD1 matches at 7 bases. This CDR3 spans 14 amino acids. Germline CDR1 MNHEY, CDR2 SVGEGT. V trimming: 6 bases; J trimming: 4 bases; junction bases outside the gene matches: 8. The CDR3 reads CASSNYQGGYGYTF. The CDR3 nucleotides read TGTGCCAGCAGCAACTACCAGGGGGGCTATGGCTACACCTTC.

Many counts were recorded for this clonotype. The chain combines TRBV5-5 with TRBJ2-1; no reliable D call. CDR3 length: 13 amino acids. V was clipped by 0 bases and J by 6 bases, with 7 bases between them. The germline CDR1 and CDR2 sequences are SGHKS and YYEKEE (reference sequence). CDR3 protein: CASSLGIFNEQFF. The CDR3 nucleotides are TGTGCCAGCAGCTTGGGAATTTTCAATGAGCAGTTCTTC.

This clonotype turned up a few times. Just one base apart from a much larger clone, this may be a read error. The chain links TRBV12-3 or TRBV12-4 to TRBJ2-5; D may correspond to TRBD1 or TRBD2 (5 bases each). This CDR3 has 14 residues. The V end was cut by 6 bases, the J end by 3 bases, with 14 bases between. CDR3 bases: TGTGCCAGCAGCGGCGGACTGGGGGAAGAGACCCAGTACTTC. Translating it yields CASSGGLGEETQYF.

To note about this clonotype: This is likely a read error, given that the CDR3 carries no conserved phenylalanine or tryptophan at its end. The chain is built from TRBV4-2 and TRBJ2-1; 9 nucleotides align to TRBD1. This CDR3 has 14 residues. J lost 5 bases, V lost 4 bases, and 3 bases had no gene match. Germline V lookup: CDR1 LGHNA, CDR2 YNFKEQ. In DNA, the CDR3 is TGTGCCAGCAGCCCCAGACAGGGGGACAATGAGCAGTTCATC. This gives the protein CASSPRQGDNEQFI.

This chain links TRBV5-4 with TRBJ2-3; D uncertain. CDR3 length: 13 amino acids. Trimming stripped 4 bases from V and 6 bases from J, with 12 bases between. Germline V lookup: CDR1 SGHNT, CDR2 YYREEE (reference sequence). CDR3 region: CASSIPWSDTQYF. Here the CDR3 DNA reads TGTGCCAGCAGCATCCCTTGGAGCGATACGCAGTATTTT.

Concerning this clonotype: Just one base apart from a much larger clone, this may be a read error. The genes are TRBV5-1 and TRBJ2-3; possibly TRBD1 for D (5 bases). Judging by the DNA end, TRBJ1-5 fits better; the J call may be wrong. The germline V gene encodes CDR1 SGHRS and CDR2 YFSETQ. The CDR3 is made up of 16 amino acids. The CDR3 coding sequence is TGCGCCAGCAGACTAGCGGGAGGGGTAGTCTCAGATACGCAGCATTTT. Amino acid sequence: CASRLAGGVVSDTQHF.

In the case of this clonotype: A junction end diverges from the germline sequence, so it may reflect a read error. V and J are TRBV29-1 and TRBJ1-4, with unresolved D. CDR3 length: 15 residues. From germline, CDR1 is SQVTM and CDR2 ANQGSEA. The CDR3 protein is CSVEFNTASNEKLLF. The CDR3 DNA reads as TGCAGCGTTGAGTTTAACACAGCGTCTAATGAAAAACTGCTTTTT. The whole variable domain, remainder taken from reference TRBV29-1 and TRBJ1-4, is SAVISQKPSRDICQRGTSLTIQCQVDSQVTMMFWYRQQPGQSLTLIATANQGSEATYESGFVIDKFPISRPNLTFSTLTVSNMSPEDSSIYLCSVEFNTASNEKLLFGSGTQLSVL.

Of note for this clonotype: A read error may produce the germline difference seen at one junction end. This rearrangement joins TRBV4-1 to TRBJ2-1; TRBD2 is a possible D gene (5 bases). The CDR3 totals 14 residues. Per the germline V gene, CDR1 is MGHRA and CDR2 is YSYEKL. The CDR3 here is CASGQSDGNNEQFF. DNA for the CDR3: TGTGCCAGCGGCCAATCGGACGGAAACAATGAGCAGTTCTTC.

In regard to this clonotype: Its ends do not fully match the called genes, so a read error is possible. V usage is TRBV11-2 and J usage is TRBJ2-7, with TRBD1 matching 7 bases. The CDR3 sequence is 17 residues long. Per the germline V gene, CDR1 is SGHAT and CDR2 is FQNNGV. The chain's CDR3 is CVSTNEGASGSSYEQYF. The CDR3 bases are TGTGTCAGCACCAATGAGGGGGCTAGTGGGAGCTCCTACGAGCAGTACTTC.

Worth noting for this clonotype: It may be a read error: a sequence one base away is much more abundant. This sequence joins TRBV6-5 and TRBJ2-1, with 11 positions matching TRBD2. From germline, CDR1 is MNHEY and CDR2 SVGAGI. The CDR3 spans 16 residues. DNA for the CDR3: TGTGCCACCAGTTACTCAGGGGGACTAGCGGCCAATGAGCAGTTCTTC. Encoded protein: CATSYSGGLAANEQFF.

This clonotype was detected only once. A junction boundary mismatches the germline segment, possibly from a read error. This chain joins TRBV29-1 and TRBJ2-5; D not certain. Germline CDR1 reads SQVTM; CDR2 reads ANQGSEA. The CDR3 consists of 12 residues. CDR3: CSALEPQETQYF. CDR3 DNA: TGCAGCGCCCTCGAGCCGCAAGAGACTCAGTACTTC. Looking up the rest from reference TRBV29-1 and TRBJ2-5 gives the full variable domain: SAVISQKPSRDICQRGTSLTIQCQVDSQVTMMFWYRQQPGQSLTLIATANQGSEATYESGFVIDKFPISRPNLTFSTLTVSNMSPEDSSIYLCSALEPQETQYFGPGTRLLVL.

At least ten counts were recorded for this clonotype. CDR3 residues: CASSLRLASTDTQYF. CDR3 nucleotides: TGTGCCAGCAGCCTAAGACTAGCTAGCACAGATACGCAGTATTTT. This chain links TRBV4-2 with TRBJ2-3, with 7 nucleotides matching TRBD2. Germline loops: CDR1 LGHNA, CDR2 YNFKEQ. CDR3 length: 15 residues. J was trimmed by 0 bases and V by 4 bases; bases with no gene match: 4.

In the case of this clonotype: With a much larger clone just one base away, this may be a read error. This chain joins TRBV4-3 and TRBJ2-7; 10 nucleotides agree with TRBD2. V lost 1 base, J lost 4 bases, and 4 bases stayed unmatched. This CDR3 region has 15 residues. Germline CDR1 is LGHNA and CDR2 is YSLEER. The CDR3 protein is CASSQGWTSGYEQYF. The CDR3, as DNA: TGCGCCAGCAGCCAAGGATGGACTAGCGGTTACGAGCAGTACTTC.

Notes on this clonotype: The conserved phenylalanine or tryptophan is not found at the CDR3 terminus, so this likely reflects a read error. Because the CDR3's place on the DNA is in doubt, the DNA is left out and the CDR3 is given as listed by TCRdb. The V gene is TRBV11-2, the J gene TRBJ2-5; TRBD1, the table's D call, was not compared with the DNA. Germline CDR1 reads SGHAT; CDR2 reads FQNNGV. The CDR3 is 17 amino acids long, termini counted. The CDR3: CASNLERGSVILETQYL.

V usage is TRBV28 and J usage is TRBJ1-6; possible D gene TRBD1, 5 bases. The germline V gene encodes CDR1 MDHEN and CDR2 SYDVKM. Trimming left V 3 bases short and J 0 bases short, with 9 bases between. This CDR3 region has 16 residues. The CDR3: CASSLNGGSYNSPLHF. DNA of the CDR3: TGTGCCAGCAGTTTGAACGGGGGCTCCTATAATTCACCCCTCCACTTT.

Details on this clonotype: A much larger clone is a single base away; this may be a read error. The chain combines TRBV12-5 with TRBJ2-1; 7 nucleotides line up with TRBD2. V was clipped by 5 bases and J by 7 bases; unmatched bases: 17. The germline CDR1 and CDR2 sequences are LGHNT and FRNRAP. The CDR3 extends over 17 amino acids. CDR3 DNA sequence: TGTGCTAGTGGTCTCGATGTAAGCGGGGTGCGGTGGAATGAGCAGTTCTTC. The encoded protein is CASGLDVSGVRWNEQFF.

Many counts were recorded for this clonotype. CDR3 in DNA: TGTGCCAGCAGTGAATGGGGACAGGACTACAATGAGCAGTTCTTC. This gives the protein CASSEWGQDYNEQFF. The chain uses TRBV6-1 and TRBJ2-1; 8 nucleotides line up with TRBD1. The V gene end was trimmed by 2 bases and the J gene end by 3 bases; junction bases not matched to a gene: 3. Germline CDR1 is MNHNS and CDR2 is SASEGT. This CDR3 spans 15 amino acids.

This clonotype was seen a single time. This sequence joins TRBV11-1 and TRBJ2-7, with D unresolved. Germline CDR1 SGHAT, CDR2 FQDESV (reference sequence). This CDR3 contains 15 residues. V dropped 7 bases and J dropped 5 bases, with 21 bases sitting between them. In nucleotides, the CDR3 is TGTGCCAGCACCCCCTATGGTGGGCACTATCACGAGCAGTACTTC. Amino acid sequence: CASTPYGGHYHEQYF.

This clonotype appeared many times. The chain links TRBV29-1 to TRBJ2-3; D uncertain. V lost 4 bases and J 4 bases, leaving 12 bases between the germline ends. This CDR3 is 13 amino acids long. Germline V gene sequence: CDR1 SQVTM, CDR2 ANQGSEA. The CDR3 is CSVGQIRADTQYF. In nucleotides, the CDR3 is TGCAGCGTTGGCCAGATTCGGGCAGATACGCAGTATTTT.

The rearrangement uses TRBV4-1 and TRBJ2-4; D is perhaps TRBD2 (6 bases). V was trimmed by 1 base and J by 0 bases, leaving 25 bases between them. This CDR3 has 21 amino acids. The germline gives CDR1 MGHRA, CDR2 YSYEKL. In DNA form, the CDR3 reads TGCGCCAGCAGCCAAGGAGCCTCACCGGGGAGGCTCCCCCTAGCCAAAAACATTCAGTACTTC. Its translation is CASSQGASPGRLPLAKNIQYF.